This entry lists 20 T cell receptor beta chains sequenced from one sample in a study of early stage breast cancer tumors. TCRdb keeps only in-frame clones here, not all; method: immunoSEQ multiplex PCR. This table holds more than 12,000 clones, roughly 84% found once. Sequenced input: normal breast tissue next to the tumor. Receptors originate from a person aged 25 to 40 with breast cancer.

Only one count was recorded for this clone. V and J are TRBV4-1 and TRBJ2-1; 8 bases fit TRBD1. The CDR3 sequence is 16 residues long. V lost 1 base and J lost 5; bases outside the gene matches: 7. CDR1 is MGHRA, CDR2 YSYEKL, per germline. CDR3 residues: CASSQGDRRYDNEQFF. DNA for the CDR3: TGCGCCAGCAGCCAAGGGGACAGGCGGTATGACAATGAGCAGTTCTTC.

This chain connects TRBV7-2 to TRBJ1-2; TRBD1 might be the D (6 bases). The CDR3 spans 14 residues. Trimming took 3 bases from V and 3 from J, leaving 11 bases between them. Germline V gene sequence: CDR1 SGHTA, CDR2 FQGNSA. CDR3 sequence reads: CASSFQQGDYGYTF. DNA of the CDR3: TGTGCCAGCAGCTTCCAACAGGGAGACTATGGCTACACCTTC.

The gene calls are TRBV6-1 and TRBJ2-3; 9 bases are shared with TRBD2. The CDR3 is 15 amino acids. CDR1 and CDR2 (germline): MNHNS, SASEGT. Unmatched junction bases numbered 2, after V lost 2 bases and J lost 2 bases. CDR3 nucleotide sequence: TGTGCCAGCAGTGAAACTAGCGGGTACACAGATACGCAGTATTTT. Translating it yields CASSETSGYTDTQYF.

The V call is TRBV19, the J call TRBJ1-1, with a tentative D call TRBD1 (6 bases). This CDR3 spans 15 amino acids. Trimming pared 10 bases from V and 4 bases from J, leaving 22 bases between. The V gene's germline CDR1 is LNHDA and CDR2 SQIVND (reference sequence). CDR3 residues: CATLPGNRGATEAFF. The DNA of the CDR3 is TGTGCCACCCTCCCCGGGAATCGGGGGGCCACTGAAGCTTTCTTT.

This CDR3 is CASRSGTGGEYSYEQYF. As DNA, the CDR3 is TGTGCCAGCAGATCCGGGACAGGGGGCGAGTACTCCTACGAGCAGTACTTC. This chain connects TRBV7-9 to TRBJ2-5, with TRBD1 matching over 12 bases. The J call may not be correct, given that the DNA end is closer to TRBJ2-7. The CDR3 contains 17 residues. The germline CDR1 and CDR2 sequences are SEHNR and FQNEAQ (reference sequence).

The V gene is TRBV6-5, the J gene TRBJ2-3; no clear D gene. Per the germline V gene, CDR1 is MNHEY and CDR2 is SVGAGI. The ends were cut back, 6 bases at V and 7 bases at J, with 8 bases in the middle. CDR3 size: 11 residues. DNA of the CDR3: TGTGCCAGCAGGGCTATAAATACGCAGTATTTT. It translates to CASRAINTQYF.

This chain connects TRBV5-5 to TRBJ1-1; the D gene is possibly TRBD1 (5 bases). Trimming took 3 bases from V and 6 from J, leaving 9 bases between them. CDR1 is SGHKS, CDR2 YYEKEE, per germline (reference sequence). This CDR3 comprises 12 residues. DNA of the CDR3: TGTGCCAGCAGCTATTGGGGCTCTGAAGCTTTCTTT. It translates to CASSYWGSEAFF.

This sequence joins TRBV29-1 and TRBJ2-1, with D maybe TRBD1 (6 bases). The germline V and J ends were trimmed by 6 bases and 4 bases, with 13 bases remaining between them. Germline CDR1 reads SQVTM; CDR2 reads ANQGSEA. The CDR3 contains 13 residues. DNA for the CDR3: TGCAGCGTGGACCGAAGGGGGTACAATGAGCAGTTCTTC. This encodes CSVDRRGYNEQFF.

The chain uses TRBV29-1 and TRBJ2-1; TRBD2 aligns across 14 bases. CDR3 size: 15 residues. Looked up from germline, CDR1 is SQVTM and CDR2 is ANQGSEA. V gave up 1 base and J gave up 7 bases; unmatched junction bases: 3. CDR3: CSVEVGTSGSNEQFF. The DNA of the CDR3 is TGCAGCGTTGAAGTGGGGACTAGCGGGAGTAATGAGCAGTTCTTC.

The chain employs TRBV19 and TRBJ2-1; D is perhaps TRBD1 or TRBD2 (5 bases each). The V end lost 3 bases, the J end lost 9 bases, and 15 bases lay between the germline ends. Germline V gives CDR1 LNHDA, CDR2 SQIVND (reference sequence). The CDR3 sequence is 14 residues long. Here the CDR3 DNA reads TGTGCCAGTAGTATGAAGAGGGGCGGAGGTGAGCAGTTCTTC. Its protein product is CASSMKRGGGEQFF.

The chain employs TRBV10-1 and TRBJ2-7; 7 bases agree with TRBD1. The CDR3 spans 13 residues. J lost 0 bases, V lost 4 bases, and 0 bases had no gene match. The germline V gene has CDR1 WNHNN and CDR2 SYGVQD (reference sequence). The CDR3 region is CASSGDSSYEQYF. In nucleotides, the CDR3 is TGCGCCAGCAGTGGGGACAGCTCCTACGAGCAGTACTTC.

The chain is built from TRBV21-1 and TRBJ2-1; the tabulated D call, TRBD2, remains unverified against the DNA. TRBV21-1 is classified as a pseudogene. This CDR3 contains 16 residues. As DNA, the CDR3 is TGTGCCAGCAGCAAAAGGGGCGGGAGTTTAAACGGTGAGCAGTTCTTC. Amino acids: CASSKRGGSLNGEQFF.

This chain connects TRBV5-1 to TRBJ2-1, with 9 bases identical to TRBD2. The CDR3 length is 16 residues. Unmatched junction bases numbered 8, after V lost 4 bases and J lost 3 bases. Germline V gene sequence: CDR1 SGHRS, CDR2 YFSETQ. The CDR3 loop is CASSRGNSGSYNEQFF. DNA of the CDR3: TGCGCCAGCAGCCGTGGTAATAGCGGGAGCTACAATGAGCAGTTCTTC.

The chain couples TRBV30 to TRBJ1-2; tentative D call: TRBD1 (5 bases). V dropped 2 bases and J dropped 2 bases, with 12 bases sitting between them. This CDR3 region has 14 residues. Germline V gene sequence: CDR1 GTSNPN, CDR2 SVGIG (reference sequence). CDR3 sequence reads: CAWSRGLINYGYTF. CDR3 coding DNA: TGTGCCTGGAGTCGGGGACTGATCAACTATGGCTACACCTTC.

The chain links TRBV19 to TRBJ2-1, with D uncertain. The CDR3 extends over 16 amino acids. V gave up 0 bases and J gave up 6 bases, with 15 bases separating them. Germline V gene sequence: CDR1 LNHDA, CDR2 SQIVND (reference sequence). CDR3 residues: CASSIDAVNRVNEQFF. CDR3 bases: TGTGCCAGTAGTATAGATGCTGTAAACAGAGTCAATGAGCAGTTCTTC.

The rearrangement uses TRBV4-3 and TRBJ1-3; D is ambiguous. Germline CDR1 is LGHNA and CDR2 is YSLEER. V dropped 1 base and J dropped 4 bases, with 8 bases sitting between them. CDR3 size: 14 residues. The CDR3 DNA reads TGCGCCAGCAGCCAAGGAATCGAGGGAAACACCATATATTTT. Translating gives CASSQGIEGNTIYF.

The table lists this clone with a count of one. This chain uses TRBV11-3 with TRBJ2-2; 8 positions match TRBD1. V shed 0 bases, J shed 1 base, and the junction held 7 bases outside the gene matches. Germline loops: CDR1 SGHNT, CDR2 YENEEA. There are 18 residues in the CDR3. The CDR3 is CASSLDQGGTGNTGELFF. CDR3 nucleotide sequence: TGTGCCAGCAGCTTAGATCAAGGCGGGACAGGGAACACCGGGGAGCTGTTTTTT.

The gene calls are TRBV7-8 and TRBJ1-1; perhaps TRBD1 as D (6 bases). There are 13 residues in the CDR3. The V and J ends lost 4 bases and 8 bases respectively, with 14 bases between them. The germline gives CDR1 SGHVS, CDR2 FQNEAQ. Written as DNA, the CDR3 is TGTGCCAGCAGCTATAGGGGGGAACGAGAAGCTTTCTTT. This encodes CASSYRGEREAFF.

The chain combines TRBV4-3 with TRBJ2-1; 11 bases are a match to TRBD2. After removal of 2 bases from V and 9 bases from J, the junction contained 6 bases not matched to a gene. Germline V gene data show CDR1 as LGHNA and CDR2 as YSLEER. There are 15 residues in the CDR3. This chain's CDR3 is CASSQIAGGGAEQFF. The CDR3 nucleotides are TGCGCCAGCAGCCAAATAGCGGGAGGGGGGGCTGAGCAGTTCTTC.

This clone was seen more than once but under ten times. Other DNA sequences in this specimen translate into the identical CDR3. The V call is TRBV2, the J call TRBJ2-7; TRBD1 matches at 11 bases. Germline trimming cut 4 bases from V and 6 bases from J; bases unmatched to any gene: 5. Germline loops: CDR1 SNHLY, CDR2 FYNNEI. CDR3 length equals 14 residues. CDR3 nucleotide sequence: TGTGCCAGCAGTGCCGGACAGGGGGCTGTCGAGCAGTACTTC. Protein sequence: CASSAGQGAVEQYF. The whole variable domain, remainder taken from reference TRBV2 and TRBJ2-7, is EPEVTQTPSHQVTQMGQEVILRCVPISNHLYFYWYRQILGQKVEFLVSFYNNEISEKSEIFDDQFSVERPDGSNFTLKIRSTKLEDSAMYFCASSAGQGAVEQYFGPGTRLTVT.